These 23 T cell receptor beta chains were all obtained from the same sample, sequenced in a study of cytomegalovirus exposure and HLA in healthy donors. Clones were read by immunoSEQ multiplex PCR, and TCRdb kept only the in-frame ones, dropping some. Found here are about 160,000 clones, 65% to 90% of them singletons; the top ten hold about 2.2%. Specimen: PBMCs. The receptors come from a woman aged 18-35 years in good health and CMV-seronegative.

This clone has just a few counts. J is TRBJ1-2 and V is TRBV7-9; tentative D call: TRBD1 (6 bases). Trimming pared 1 base from V and 5 bases from J, leaving 11 bases between. This CDR3 has 14 amino acids. Germline-derived CDR1 and CDR2 are SEHNR and FQNEAQ (reference sequence). The CDR3 sequence is CASSLDGGQYGYTF. The CDR3 region has the DNA TGTGCCAGCAGCTTAGATGGCGGACAGTATGGCTACACCTTC.

This rearrangement joins TRBV18 to TRBJ2-7; unclear D gene. V gave up 0 bases and J gave up 2 bases, with 8 bases separating them. The CDR3 contains 14 residues. CDR1 and CDR2 (germline): KGHSH, LQKENI. The CDR3 DNA sequence: TGTGCCAGCTCACCACCGAGTCGCCCCTACGAGCAGTACTTC. This translates into CASSPPSRPYEQYF.

The chain has TRBV4-2 and TRBJ2-2, with TRBD2 matching over 8 bases. The CDR3 is 17 residues long. V was pared by 1 base and J by 3 bases, with 7 bases of the junction left unmatched. Germline CDR1 and CDR2: LGHNA and YNFKEQ. CDR3 bases: TGTGCCAGCAGCCAAGTTACAAGCGGGAGATACACCGGGGAGCTGTTTTTT. It codes for CASSQVTSGRYTGELFF.

The chain carries TRBV12-5 and TRBJ1-1, with D hard to call. CDR3 length equals 14 residues. Trimming pared 0 bases from V and 0 bases from J, leaving 5 bases between. Germline V gene sequence: CDR1 LGHNT, CDR2 FRNRAP. CDR3 coding DNA: TGTGCTAGTGGTTTGGTAGGAGTGAACACTGAAGCTTTCTTT. Translation gives CASGLVGVNTEAFF.

The V and J genes are TRBV25-1 and TRBJ2-5; the match to TRBD2 covers 10 bases. The CDR3 extends over 16 amino acids. Germline V CDR1 and CDR2: MGHDK, SYGVNS. The J segment lost 4 bases and the V segment lost 2 bases, leaving 7 bases of the junction unmatched. DNA for the CDR3: TGTGCCAGCAGTGAACAAGGTGCTAGCGGGAGAGAGACCCAGTACTTC. It is translated as CASSEQGASGRETQYF. Based on the CDR3 plus reference TRBV25-1 and TRBJ2-5, the full variable domain is EADIYQTPRYLVIGTGKKITLECSQTMGHDKMYWYQQDPGMELHLIHYSYGVNSTEKGDLSSESTVSRIRTEHFPLTLESARPSHTSQYLCASSEQGASGRETQYFGPGTRLLVL.

The chain recombines TRBV2 with TRBJ1-1; 7 nucleotides agree with TRBD1. J gave up 0 bases and V 4 bases, and 5 bases lay outside the gene matches. The CDR3 loop spans 15 amino acids. The germline gives CDR1 SNHLY, CDR2 FYNNEI. The CDR3 region has the DNA TGTGCCAGCAGTGGTTTTCAGGGGGTGAACACTGAAGCTTTCTTT. Protein: CASSGFQGVNTEAFF. The variable domain in full, with the rest retrieved from reference TRBV2 and TRBJ1-1, is EPEVTQTPSHQVTQMGQEVILRCVPISNHLYFYWYRQILGQKVEFLVSFYNNEISEKSEIFDDQFSVERPDGSNFTLKIRSTKLEDSAMYFCASSGFQGVNTEAFFGQGTRLTVV.

V gene TRBV30 combines with J gene TRBJ1-4; the match to TRBD1 covers 7 bases. The V segment lost 5 bases and the J segment 0 bases; nucleotides outside the gene matches: 6. Germline V gives CDR1 GTSNPN, CDR2 SVGIG (reference sequence). This CDR3 has 15 residues. For the CDR3, the DNA is TGTGCCTGGGCGGGACAGAGTGCAACTAATGAAAAACTGTTTTTT. Its protein product is CAWAGQSATNEKLFF.

The chain employs TRBV6-5 and TRBJ1-1; 7 bases fit TRBD1. CDR3 length: 16 amino acids. Losses at the gene ends were 0 bases for V and 5 bases for J; bases not matched to a gene: 9. Germline lookup yields CDR1 MNHEY and CDR2 SVGAGI. The CDR3 DNA reads TGTGCCAGCAGTTACTCTACGACAGGGTTAAAGACTGAAGCTTTCTTT. Translated: CASSYSTTGLKTEAFF.

This chain connects TRBV7-8 to TRBJ2-3; D is perhaps TRBD2 (7 bases). Trimming took 5 bases from V and 9 from J, leaving 24 bases between them. CDR1 and CDR2 from the germline V gene are SGHVS and FQNEAQ. The length of the CDR3 is 16 residues. The DNA for the CDR3 is TGTGCCAGCAGCGGGACGAGCGGGGCCGGGCAGGGGACGCAGTATTTT. Its translation: CASSGTSGAGQGTQYF.

The chain has TRBV4-1 and TRBJ2-5, with 9 bases aligning to TRBD1. The CDR3 runs 14 residues. The J segment lost 3 bases and the V segment lost 3 bases, leaving 2 bases of the junction unmatched. CDR1 is MGHRA and CDR2 is YSYEKL in the germline V gene. The CDR3 sequence: CASSHDRGEETQYF. DNA of the CDR3: TGCGCCAGCAGCCACGACAGGGGGGAAGAGACCCAGTACTTC.

The chain has TRBV6-6 and TRBJ2-7; 8 bases line up with TRBD2. With 8 bases clipped from V and 4 bases from J, the junction kept 7 bases outside the gene matches. This CDR3 comprises 13 residues. CDR1 and CDR2 from the germline V gene are MNHNY and SVGAGI (reference sequence). The CDR3 loop reads CASGGSGKYEQYF. The CDR3 DNA is TGTGCCAGCGGTGGTAGCGGGAAGTACGAGCAGTACTTC.

This chain joins TRBV13 and TRBJ2-1; 11 nucleotides agree with TRBD1. J lost 7 bases, V lost 0 bases, and 2 bases had no gene match. This CDR3 comprises 15 residues. Germline CDR1 reads PRHDT; CDR2 reads FYEKMQ (reference sequence). This chain's CDR3 is CASSLGDRGHNEQFF. The CDR3 nucleotides are TGTGCCAGCAGCTTAGGGGACAGGGGGCATAATGAGCAGTTCTTC.

This clone was recorded once. V is TRBV5-1 and J is TRBJ1-2; D not resolved. The germline V gene has CDR1 SGHRS and CDR2 YFSETQ. V was pared by 0 bases and J by 8 bases, with 14 bases between. This CDR3 has 14 residues. DNA for the CDR3: TGCGCCAGCAGCTTGGGAGGAGTTGCGGCCGGCTACACCTTC. The encoded protein is CASSLGGVAAGYTF.

The chain uses TRBV5-4 and TRBJ2-7; 12 bases are shared with TRBD1. V shed 3 bases and J 2 bases; nucleotides not matched to a gene: 3. The CDR3 covers 15 residues. Germline CDR1 reads SGHNT; CDR2 reads YYREEE (reference sequence). The CDR3 sequence: CASSWGDRGPYEQYF. CDR3 coding DNA: TGTGCCAGCAGCTGGGGGGACAGGGGGCCCTACGAGCAGTACTTC.

The chain is built from TRBV9 and TRBJ2-7; D may be TRBD2 (6 bases). With 3 bases removed from V and 9 bases from J, the gap between germline ends came to 19 bases. The CDR3 consists of 14 residues. CDR1 and CDR2 from the germline V gene are SGDLS and YYNGEE. The CDR3 bases are TGTGCCAGCAGCGGGCCCGGGGGAGGCGAGAGGCAGTACTTC. Its protein is CASSGPGGGERQYF.

The chain carries TRBV7-9 and TRBJ1-2, with a weak D call TRBD1 (6 bases). The V end lost 2 bases, the J end lost 2 bases, and 9 bases lay between the germline ends. The germline CDR1 and CDR2 sequences are SEHNR and FQNEAQ (reference sequence). The CDR3 totals 14 residues. The CDR3 DNA sequence: TGTGCCAGCAGCTTACTAGGACAGAACTATGGCTACACCTTC. Its protein is CASSLLGQNYGYTF.

A single count supports this clone. This chain uses TRBV5-3 with TRBJ2-2; D perhaps matches TRBD1 (5 bases). TRBV5-3 is recorded as an ORF, its role being uncertain. The CDR3 covers 14 residues. Trimming stripped 3 bases from V and 6 bases from J, with 12 bases between. CDR3 in amino acids: CARSWNTGAGELFF. CDR3 sequence (DNA): TGTGCCAGAAGCTGGAATACAGGAGCCGGGGAGCTGTTTTTT.

J is TRBJ1-6 and V is TRBV6-1, with D perhaps TRBD1 (6 bases). Germline V gives CDR1 MNHNS, CDR2 SASEGT. With 4 bases removed from V and 8 bases from J, the gap between germline ends came to 12 bases. The CDR3 runs 14 residues. The CDR3 DNA sequence: TGTGCCAGCAGTGTCAGCAGGGGAGATTCACCCCTCCACTTT. Translated, it gives CASSVSRGDSPLHF.

This chain links TRBV4-3 with TRBJ2-3; 8 nucleotides align to TRBD2. Germline CDR1 and CDR2: LGHNA and YSLEER. The CDR3 consists of 18 residues. Trimming cost V 1 base and J 5 bases; bases outside gene matches: 14. CDR3 region: CASSQGTPTGGPGDTQYF. The CDR3 bases are TGCGCCAGCAGCCAAGGGACACCGACGGGAGGGCCAGGAGATACGCAGTATTTT.

CDR3 DNA: TGTGCCAGCAGTTCTTCTAGCGCCGGCCATCCAGATACGCAGTATTTT. Translated: CASSSSSAGHPDTQYF. The genes are TRBV6-5 and TRBJ2-3; D is perhaps TRBD2 (6 bases). CDR1 and CDR2 from the germline V gene are MNHEY and SVGAGI. The CDR3 is made up of 16 amino acids. With 4 bases removed from V and 4 bases from J, the gap between germline ends came to 18 bases.

J is TRBJ2-7 and V is TRBV6-5, with TRBD2 identical over 7 bases. V lost 2 bases to trimming and J lost 3 bases; unmatched junction nucleotides: 7. Looked up from germline, CDR1 is MNHEY and CDR2 is SVGAGI. The CDR3 loop spans 15 amino acids. The DNA of the CDR3 is TGTGCCAGCAGTTACAGCGGGGCCCTCAGCTACGAGCAGTACTTC. Translated, it gives CASSYSGALSYEQYF.

The V and J genes are TRBV18 and TRBJ1-2, with D possibly matching TRBD1 (5 bases). V lost 2 bases, J lost 8 bases, and 9 bases lay in between. This CDR3 has 12 residues. Germline lookup yields CDR1 KGHSH and CDR2 LQKENI. The CDR3 coding sequence is TGTGCCAGCTCACCAGCAGGGTACGGCTACACCTTC. Protein sequence: CASSPAGYGYTF.

The chain recombines TRBV7-2 with TRBJ1-2; tentatively, D is TRBD1 (6 bases). The CDR3 totals 13 residues. Germline V gene lookup returns CDR1 SGHTA and CDR2 FQGNSA. Trimming removed 1 base at V and 7 bases at J, with 10 bases between. CDR3 region: CASSLDREGGYTF. CDR3 DNA sequence: TGTGCCAGCAGCTTAGACAGGGAGGGTGGCTACACCTTC.